The 19 T cell receptor beta chains reported below all come from one sample, sequenced in a study of Graves' ophthalmopathy and Graves' hyperthyroidism. Amplification of TCR beta CDR3 regions used RNA transcripts. The first round was an RT-PCR with HTBI primers, and the second round was a multiplex PCR. TCRdb reanalysed the multiplex PCR reads using MiXCR and keeps one entry per CDR3 protein. The sample holds hundreds of thousands of distinct CDR3 sequences; over 20% are singletons and the top ten take more than 2.5%. Sequenced material: peripheral blood. These receptors came from a woman aged 18-29 years with stable Graves' hyperthyroidism.

This clonotype has only a few counts. The V gene is TRBV12-3 or TRBV12-4, the J gene TRBJ2-2, with 11 bases identical to TRBD1. Trimming cost V 7 bases and J 7 bases; bases outside gene matches: 8. CDR3 length equals 15 residues. CDR3 region: CASNPGQGVIGELFF. The CDR3 DNA sequence: TGTGCCAGCAATCCGGGACAGGGGGTTATCGGGGAGCTGTTTTTT.

J is TRBJ1-3 and V is TRBV5-1, with D tentatively TRBD1 (5 bases). Germline CDR1 reads SGHRS; CDR2 reads YFSETQ. The V and J ends lost 0 bases and 0 bases respectively, with 10 bases between them. This CDR3 comprises 16 residues. The DNA of the CDR3 is TGCGCCAGCAGCTTGGACGGGGCATACTCTGGAAACACCATATATTTT. Translated: CASSLDGAYSGNTIYF.

The chain joins TRBV20-1 to TRBJ1-1, with TRBD1 as a possible D gene (5 bases). The CDR3 runs 14 residues. CDR1 and CDR2 (germline): DFQATT, SNEGSKA (reference sequence). The V and J ends lost 3 bases and 4 bases respectively, with 15 bases between them. CDR3 loop: CSARGQWEGTEAFF. The DNA for the CDR3 is TGCAGTGCTAGGGGGCAGTGGGAGGGCACTGAAGCTTTCTTT.

V is TRBV6-1 and J is TRBJ2-7; TRBD1 agrees at 8 bases. The CDR3 length is 15 residues. Germline V gene lookup returns CDR1 MNHNS and CDR2 SASEGT. The junction had 11 bases not matched to a gene; V was cut back by 8 bases and J by 2 bases. The CDR3 reads CASSPEDRDPYEQYF. The DNA of the CDR3 is TGTGCCAGCTCACCGGAGGACAGGGACCCCTACGAGCAGTACTTC.

The chain is built from TRBV9 and TRBJ1-2; no firm D call. The CDR3 totals 12 residues. The germline CDR1 and CDR2 sequences are SGDLS and YYNGEE. V was cut by 0 bases and J by 7 bases, with 7 bases left in between. The CDR3 DNA is TGTGCCAGCAGCGTAGGGAGGTCTGGCTACACCTTC. Protein product: CASSVGRSGYTF.

This clonotype was observed at least ten times. This rearrangement joins TRBV6-2 or TRBV6-3 to TRBJ2-7, with D uncertain. CDR1 MNHEY and CDR2 SVGEGT come from the germline V gene. The length of the CDR3 is 13 residues. Trimming cost V 10 bases and J 3 bases, with 16 bases left between them. CDR3 sequence reads: CATSAPGFYEQYF. In DNA form, the CDR3 reads TGTGCCACCTCAGCCCCCGGCTTCTACGAGCAGTACTTC.

This clonotype was picked up many times. The chain links TRBV28 to TRBJ1-5; D unresolved. This CDR3 contains 16 residues. Per the germline V gene, CDR1 is MDHEN and CDR2 is SYDVKM. The V end lost 8 bases, the J end lost 3 bases, and 20 bases lay between the germline ends. The CDR3 loop reads CASGRVGRELNQPQHF. CDR3 sequence (DNA): TGTGCCAGCGGAAGGGTCGGCCGGGAGCTCAATCAGCCCCAGCATTTT.

The chain employs TRBV6-5 and TRBJ2-5, with D possibly being TRBD1 (6 bases). V was cut by 2 bases and J by 5 bases, with 21 bases left in between. The CDR3 is made up of 17 amino acids. Germline V gene data show CDR1 as MNHEY and CDR2 as SVGAGI. The CDR3 DNA reads as TGTGCCAGCAGTTACGCCGCCTTGGGCAGGGGCGGGGAGACCCAGTACTTC. Its translation: CASSYAALGRGGETQYF.

Ten or more counts support this clonotype. V is TRBV2 and J is TRBJ1-5; no clear D. The CDR3 contains 12 residues. Trimming left V 7 bases short and J 13 bases short, with 17 bases between. The germline V gene encodes CDR1 SNHLY and CDR2 FYNNEI. CDR3 sequence (DNA): TGTGCCAGCAAAAGTGAAGGACGGCGGCAGCATTTT. Its protein product is CASKSEGRRQHF.

Here the CDR3 reads CASSLLLGVGETQYF. CDR3 coding DNA: TGTGCCAGCAGCCTCCTTTTGGGGGTCGGGGAGACCCAGTACTTC. This chain joins TRBV11-2 and TRBJ2-5; D tentatively fits TRBD1 or TRBD2 (5 bases each). V gave up 5 bases and J gave up 5 bases, with 18 bases separating them. The CDR3 has 15 residues. Germline lookup yields CDR1 SGHAT and CDR2 FQNNGV.

In this sample, this clonotype turned up many times. The chain joins TRBV7-3 to TRBJ2-3, with D possibly matching TRBD2 (7 bases). Between the trimmed V and J ends, which lost 1 base and 3 bases, there was a span of 17 bases. Germline CDR1 SGHTA, CDR2 FQGTGA. This CDR3 contains 17 residues. The CDR3 loop is CASSLRWGRGTTDTQYF. The CDR3 region has the DNA TGTGCCAGCAGCTTAAGGTGGGGGCGGGGGACGACAGATACGCAGTATTTT.

About this clonotype: This may be a read error, as it is one base from a much larger clone. The chain joins TRBV10-3 to TRBJ1-1; no definite D call. Looked up from germline, CDR1 is ENHRY and CDR2 is SYGVKD. V was trimmed by 4 bases and J by 1 base, leaving 19 bases between them. CDR3 size: 17 residues. The CDR3 loop reads CAISGWSRWRGNTEAFF. CDR3 DNA: TGTGCCATCAGTGGGTGGAGTAGGTGGCGCGGGAACACTGAAGCTTTCTTT.

This clonotype was seen more than once but under ten times. The chain joins TRBV14 to TRBJ2-5, with D unclear. V was shortened by 5 bases and J by 2 bases, with 12 bases between the two germline ends. Germline V CDR1 and CDR2: SGHDN, FVKESK. This CDR3 is built from 14 residues. Here the CDR3 reads CASSKADGQETQYF. DNA for the CDR3: TGTGCCAGCAGCAAAGCCGACGGACAAGAGACCCAGTACTTC.

This clonotype appeared many times. The chain employs TRBV2 and TRBJ1-2; D is ambiguous. Germline CDR1 SNHLY, CDR2 FYNNEI. The V end was cut by 7 bases, the J end by 8 bases, with 17 bases between. The CDR3 has 13 amino acids. CDR3 protein: CASTEGLGMGYTF. CDR3 DNA sequence: TGTGCCAGCACCGAAGGGCTGGGAATGGGCTACACCTTC.

This clonotype was detected many times. The chain links TRBV12-3 or TRBV12-4 to TRBJ2-7, with D perhaps assigned TRBD1 or TRBD2 (7 bases each). This CDR3 comprises 14 residues. Deletions cut 9 bases from V and 1 base from J, with 16 bases between. The CDR3 here is CARPTGEGSYEQYF. The CDR3 nucleotides read TGTGCCAGACCCACAGGGGAGGGATCCTACGAGCAGTACTTC.

This clonotype occurred many times. The rearrangement joins TRBV20-1 to TRBJ2-5, with TRBD2 matching 9 bases. CDR3 length: 14 residues. Germline CDR1 reads DFQATT; CDR2 reads SNEGSKA (reference sequence). The trim removed 1 base at V and 4 bases at J, leaving 4 bases unmatched. The CDR3 sequence is CSARVAGVVETQYF. The CDR3, as DNA: TGCAGTGCTAGAGTAGCGGGAGTGGTAGAGACCCAGTACTTC.

This clonotype was picked up many times. The CDR3 DNA is TGTGCCAGCAGACTTCAGGGGTATGGCTACACCTTC. The encoded protein is CASRLQGYGYTF. V is TRBV28 and J is TRBJ1-2, with a tentative D call TRBD1 (6 bases). Trimming removed 6 bases at V and 5 bases at J, with 10 bases between. The germline gives CDR1 MDHEN, CDR2 SYDVKM. This CDR3 has 12 amino acids.

This clonotype was observed a single time. At one of its ends the junction is not consistent with the germline gene, which may arise from a read error. The rearrangement joins TRBV5-1 to TRBJ2-7; perhaps D is TRBD1 or TRBD2 (5 bases each). This CDR3 region has 14 residues. Germline CDR1 is SGHRS and CDR2 is YFSETQ. CDR3 nucleotides: TGCGCCAGCAGCTTAGGACGGGGCGGCTACGATCAGTACTTC. Protein sequence: CASSLGRGGYDQYF.

A note on this clonotype: An end of the junction differs from the germline gene, which may be a read error. The CDR3 DNA reads TGTGCCAGCAGTTATAGGGTCTCCGGGGATCTGTTTTTT. This gives the protein CASSYRVSGDLFF. V gene TRBV6-5 combines with J gene TRBJ2-2, with a tentative D call TRBD2 (5 bases). Germline V gives CDR1 MNHEY, CDR2 SVGAGI. The CDR3 has 13 residues.